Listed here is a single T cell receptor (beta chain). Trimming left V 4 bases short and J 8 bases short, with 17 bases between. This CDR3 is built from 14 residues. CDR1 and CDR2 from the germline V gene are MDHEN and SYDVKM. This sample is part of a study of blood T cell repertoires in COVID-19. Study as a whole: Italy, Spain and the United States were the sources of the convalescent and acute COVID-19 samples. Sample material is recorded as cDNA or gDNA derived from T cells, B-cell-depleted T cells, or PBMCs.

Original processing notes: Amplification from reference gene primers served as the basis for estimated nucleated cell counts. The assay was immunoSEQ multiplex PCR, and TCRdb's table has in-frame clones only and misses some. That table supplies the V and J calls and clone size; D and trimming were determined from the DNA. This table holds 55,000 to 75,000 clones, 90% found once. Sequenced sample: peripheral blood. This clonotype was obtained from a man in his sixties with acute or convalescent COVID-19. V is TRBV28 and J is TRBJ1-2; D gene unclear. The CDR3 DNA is TGTGCCAGCAGTTGGTATACTATGAGCGGCGGCTACACCTTC. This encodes CASSWYTMSGGYTF.